The present T cell receptor beta chain was sequenced within a study of control samples from healthy donors and cancer patients. Sequencing was performed with immunoSEQ multiplex PCR; in TCRdb, only in-frame clones are kept and a portion is missing. Here the sample spans 100,000 to 150,000 clones, approximately 92% being singletons. This receptor was identified in a woman aged 50 to 65 in good health. Sequencing was carried out using blood.

CDR3 loop: CASSQDTSSYEQYF. The DNA for the CDR3 is TGTGCCAGCAGCCAAGACACCTCCTCCTACGAGCAGTACTTC. The chain is built from TRBV6-6 and TRBJ2-7; no definite D call. Trimming pared 6 bases from V and 0 bases from J, leaving 12 bases between. Germline CDR1 and CDR2: MNHNY and SVGAGI (reference sequence). The CDR3 runs to 14 residues.